This T cell receptor (beta chain) was recovered during a study of low-dose radiotherapy and immunotherapy resistance in tumors. Whole-study context: Intravenous ipilimumab 1 mg/kg every six weeks was given with nivolumab 240 mg every two weeks. Every two weeks, one day ahead of radiation and immunotherapy, cyclophosphamide 200 mg/m2 was given (intravenously). From cycle 1 day 1, patients took oral aspirin 300 mg every day for four cycles.

First-strand cDNA relied on TRAV- and TRBV-specific primers spanning alpha and beta chains. Amplification, which lasted 20 to 25 PCR cycles, used a constant-region primer and V-primer adapter to amplify TCRs. TCRdb re-derived calls from the reads in MiXCR, one entry per CDR3 protein. The repertoire holds around 80,000 distinct CDR3 sequences, with less than 20% as singletons. This sample's time point: after trial treatment. The treatment denotes: LDRT plus nivolumab, ipilimumab, low-dose cyclophosphamide and aspirin (RACIN trial). As their treatment, donors received nivolumab, ipilimumab, aspirin, low-dose cyclophosphamide and low-dose radiotherapy. This clonotype was counted at least ten times. This CDR3 contains 13 residues. With V trimmed by 2 bases and J by 7 bases, 3 bases remained unmatched.

The origin of this receptor is a male donor with prostate cancer. V gene TRBV12-3 or TRBV12-4 combines with J gene TRBJ1-2; 8 positions agree with TRBD1. Sequencing was performed on PBMCs, taken after low-dose radiotherapy plus immunotherapy. The CDR3 DNA is TGTGCCAGCAGTTTACAGGGGGCGACTGGCTACACCTTC. Its translation: CASSLQGATGYTF.